This T cell receptor (beta chain) was captured by sequencing in a study of T cell responses to AZD1222 COVID-19 vaccine. Study observations and caveats: The study found vaccine-associated CD4 TCRs spanning spike, dominant at 160-218 and 743-854. It was only after the peak T cell response that any repertoires were sampled.

For this clone: Its antigen is not identified.

Trimming shortened V by 5 bases and J by 8 bases, and 15 bases separated the two germline ends. The CDR3 has 13 residues. Germline V gene lookup returns CDR1 LNHDA and CDR2 SQIVND (reference sequence). Here immunoSEQ multiplex PCR was the method, and the copy in TCRdb shows in-frame clones only, minus some. The profile shows about 86,000 clones, about 86% of them singletons. This chain connects TRBV19 to TRBJ1-2; D not resolved. This sequence originates from an adult in good health. Specimen: peripheral blood, collected on day 0 of MenACWY control vaccination. CDR3 in DNA: TGTGCCAGTAGTCCGACCCTCGTATTGGGCTACACCTTC. This gives the protein CASSPTLVLGYTF.